Each of the 31 T cell receptor beta chains below was sequenced from the same sample in a study of blood T cell repertoires in COVID-19 (dated by TCRdb to the early 2020s). The protocol used for the library was the immunoSEQ multiplex PCR assay. Entries here come from immuneACCESS through TCRdb and include only in-frame sequences with V and J called. Some clones fail to appear in such tables; in the studies checked, an unresolved V gene covers under half of the shortfall, and the cause of the remainder is unknown. The sample table contains about 200,000 clones; only one count was recorded for more than 75% of them. The biggest ten clones account for 5.5% to 7% of the sample. Sequencing input: peripheral blood. The receptors shown here come from a man between 40 and 49 years old with active or convalescent COVID-19.

The table lists this clone with a few counts. The J gene is TRBJ2-2, the V gene TRBV19; unclear D gene. The V gene's germline CDR1 is LNHDA and CDR2 SQIVND (reference sequence). The CDR3 has 15 amino acids. V was trimmed by 6 bases and J by 3 bases, leaving 14 bases between them. The CDR3 here is CASRPLEWDTGELFF. In DNA, the CDR3 is TGTGCCAGTAGACCGCTGGAGTGGGACACCGGGGAGCTGTTTTTT.

The chain joins TRBV28 to TRBJ1-1; D gene unclear. Trimming pared 7 bases from V and 4 bases from J, leaving 13 bases between. This CDR3 contains 13 residues. Germline V gene sequence: CDR1 MDHEN, CDR2 SYDVKM. Here the CDR3 reads CASTLSGFTEAFF. As DNA, the CDR3 is TGTGCCAGCACCCTATCTGGTTTCACTGAAGCTTTCTTT.

This rearrangement joins TRBV25-1 to TRBJ2-3, with D possibly matching TRBD1 (6 bases). Trimming removed 6 bases at V and 1 base at J, with 8 bases between. The length of the CDR3 is 13 residues. Per the germline V gene, CDR1 is MGHDK and CDR2 is SYGVNS. The CDR3 sequence is CASRRQGTDTQYF. The CDR3 DNA is TGTGCCAGCAGGAGACAGGGCACAGATACGCAGTATTTT.

This chain uses TRBV6-5 with TRBJ1-5; D is perhaps TRBD1 (6 bases). The germline CDR1 and CDR2 sequences are MNHEY and SVGAGI. The ends were cut back, 6 bases at V and 1 base at J, with 7 bases in the middle. This CDR3 is 13 amino acids long. This CDR3 reads CASRGTSNQPQHF. Written as DNA, the CDR3 is TGTGCCAGCAGAGGGACAAGCAATCAGCCCCAGCATTTT.

V and J are TRBV28 and TRBJ2-3, with 10 bases matching TRBD2. Germline lookup yields CDR1 MDHEN and CDR2 SYDVKM. This CDR3 has 15 amino acids. V shed 1 base and J 7 bases; nucleotides not matched to a gene: 5. CDR3 sequence reads: CASSLSSGGIYTQYF. DNA for the CDR3: TGTGCCAGCAGTTTATCTAGCGGGGGAATATATACGCAGTATTTT. Supplemented by reference TRBV28 and TRBJ2-3, the full variable domain reads DVKVTQSSRYLVKRTGEKVFLECVQDMDHENMFWYRQDPGLGLRLIYFSYDVKMKEKGDIPEGYSVSREKKERFSLILESASTNQTSMYLCASSLSSGGIYTQYFGPGTRLTVL.

The V call is TRBV2, the J call TRBJ1-4, with 8 bases aligning to TRBD1. Germline values: CDR1 SNHLY, CDR2 FYNNEI. The junction had 11 bases not matched to a gene; V was cut back by 10 bases and J by 4 bases. This CDR3 is 15 amino acids long. CDR3 protein: CATKMTGVINEKLFF. Here the CDR3 DNA reads TGTGCCACCAAGATGACAGGGGTGATTAATGAAAAACTGTTTTTT. Supplemented by reference TRBV2 and TRBJ1-4, the full variable domain reads EPEVTQTPSHQVTQMGQEVILRCVPISNHLYFYWYRQILGQKVEFLVSFYNNEISEKSEIFDDQFSVERPDGSNFTLKIRSTKLEDSAMYFCATKMTGVINEKLFFGSGTQLSVL.

The V and J genes are TRBV6-6 and TRBJ1-4; TRBD1 is a possible D gene (5 bases). CDR3 size: 15 residues. Germline assignment: CDR1 MNHNY and CDR2 SVGAGI (reference sequence). Trimming took 4 bases from V and 5 from J, leaving 14 bases between them. CDR3 protein: CASSSPPGGNEKLFF. Written as DNA, the CDR3 is TGTGCCAGCAGTTCCCCTCCGGGGGGAAATGAAAAACTGTTTTTT.

The genes are TRBV7-2 and TRBJ1-2; D is undetermined. This CDR3 has 15 amino acids. Germline CDR1 SGHTA, CDR2 FQGNSA. Trimming stripped 5 bases from V and 2 bases from J, with 15 bases between. The CDR3 is CASSPWESENYGYTF. For the CDR3, the DNA is TGTGCCAGCAGCCCCTGGGAGTCGGAGAACTATGGCTACACCTTC.

J is TRBJ1-1 and V is TRBV12-3 or TRBV12-4, with D maybe TRBD1 (5 bases). The V end lost 3 bases, the J end lost 1 base, and 6 bases lay between the germline ends. This CDR3 region has 13 residues. CDR3 coding DNA: TGTGCCAGCAGTTTGGGGGGGAACACTGAAGCTTTCTTT. Its protein is CASSLGGNTEAFF.

The V and J genes are TRBV19 and TRBJ2-3, with D perhaps TRBD1 (6 bases). CDR1 is LNHDA and CDR2 is SQIVND in the germline V gene (reference sequence). The CDR3 is 15 amino acids. The ends were cut back, 6 bases at V and 7 bases at J, with 20 bases in the middle. In nucleotides, the CDR3 is TGTGCCAGTAGCACATACCATGGACAGCTTAATACGCAGTATTTT. Protein product: CASSTYHGQLNTQYF.

The chain links TRBV5-1 to TRBJ2-7, with D possibly being TRBD1 (5 bases). The CDR3 covers 14 residues. The V and J ends lost 0 bases and 2 bases respectively, with 9 bases between them. Per germline, CDR1 SGHRS and CDR2 YFSETQ. The CDR3 spells CASSLGQSAYEQYF. CDR3 nucleotide sequence: TGCGCCAGCAGCTTGGGACAGTCGGCCTACGAGCAGTACTTC.

The chain has TRBV5-1 and TRBJ1-1; TRBD1 matches 7 bases. V gave up 7 bases and J gave up 0 bases; unmatched junction bases: 9. Germline V gene sequence: CDR1 SGHRS, CDR2 YFSETQ. There are 15 residues in the CDR3. The CDR3 nucleotides are TGCGCCAGCTCTAGGGGGCAGGAGGTGAACACTGAAGCTTTCTTT. Translating gives CASSRGQEVNTEAFF.

The V and J genes are TRBV6-5 and TRBJ1-2; 8 bases line up with TRBD1. The CDR3 loop spans 13 amino acids. Germline V gene data show CDR1 as MNHEY and CDR2 as SVGAGI. With 6 bases clipped from V and 1 base from J, the junction kept 1 base outside the gene matches. CDR3 DNA: TGTGCCAGCAGAGACAGGGGTAACTATGGCTACACCTTC. It encodes CASRDRGNYGYTF.

The chain has TRBV28 and TRBJ2-7, with TRBD2 matching over 12 bases. J gave up 0 bases and V 3 bases, and 9 bases lay outside the gene matches. This CDR3 is 18 amino acids long. Per the germline V gene, CDR1 is MDHEN and CDR2 is SYDVKM. CDR3 coding DNA: TGTGCCAGCAGTTTCCCCTGGACTAGCGGGATTTTCTCCTACGAGCAGTACTTC. Protein product: CASSFPWTSGIFSYEQYF.

The chain is built from TRBV10-3 and TRBJ1-5, with D unclear. This CDR3 is 12 amino acids long. Germline CDR1 reads ENHRY; CDR2 reads SYGVKD. V gave up 10 bases and J gave up 1 base, with 8 bases separating them. The CDR3 DNA sequence: TGTGCCACCAGACAAAGCAATCAGCCCCAGCATTTT. Translating it yields CATRQSNQPQHF.

This sequence joins TRBV3-1 (or the pseudogene TRBV3-2) and TRBJ2-3; weak D call: TRBD2 (5 bases). The ends were cut back, 2 bases at V and 2 bases at J, with 11 bases in the middle. Germline-derived CDR1 and CDR2 are LGHDT and YNNKEL (reference sequence). The CDR3 consists of 15 residues. The CDR3 coding sequence is TGTGCCAGCAGCCAAAGCGGATACGTCACAGATACGCAGTATTTT. It translates to CASSQSGYVTDTQYF.

V is TRBV19 and J is TRBJ1-1, with a weak D call TRBD1 (5 bases). Per germline, CDR1 LNHDA and CDR2 SQIVND (reference sequence). This CDR3 spans 13 amino acids. Trimming stripped 3 bases from V and 7 bases from J, with 12 bases between. The CDR3, as DNA: TGTGCCAGTAGTATGGGGGGTTGGAGTGAAGCTTTCTTT. It codes for CASSMGGWSEAFF. The entire variable domain, with the rest obtained from reference TRBV19 and TRBJ1-1, is as follows: DGGITQSPKYLFRKEGQNVTLSCEQNLNHDAMYWYRQDPGQGLRLIYYSQIVNDFQKGDIAEGYSVSREKKESFPLTVTSAQKNPTAFYLCASSMGGWSEAFFGQGTRLTVV.

This clone turned up a few times. The chain couples TRBV2 to TRBJ2-7, with a weak D call TRBD2 (5 bases). Germline CDR1 and CDR2: SNHLY and FYNNEI. This CDR3 spans 13 amino acids. Trimming took 6 bases from V and 6 from J, leaving 15 bases between them. The CDR3 DNA reads as TGTGCCAGCAGCCTGACTAAAATCGGCGAGCAGTACTTC. This translates into CASSLTKIGEQYF.

The CDR3 is CASSGTSGSTDTQYF. The CDR3 DNA follows: TGTGCCAGCTCGGGGACTAGCGGGAGCACAGATACGCAGTATTTT. J is TRBJ2-3 and V is TRBV18; the match to TRBD2 covers 12 bases. Germline CDR1 reads KGHSH; CDR2 reads LQKENI. The CDR3 is 15 residues long. Losses at the gene ends were 6 bases for V and 0 bases for J; bases not matched to a gene: 1.

This chain links TRBV6-5 with TRBJ2-5; D not certain. Per germline, CDR1 MNHEY and CDR2 SVGAGI. The V and J ends lost 9 bases and 5 bases respectively, with 10 bases between them. The CDR3 loop spans 11 amino acids. The CDR3 region is CASTREETQYF. CDR3 nucleotide sequence: TGTGCCAGTACGAGAGAGGAGACCCAGTACTTC.

This sequence joins TRBV6-5 and TRBJ2-7; 7 bases are a match to TRBD1. Trimming removed 5 bases from V and 0 bases from J; junction bases left unmatched: 7. CDR3 length: 15 amino acids. In germline, CDR1 is MNHEY, CDR2 SVGAGI. The CDR3 spells CASSPRQGRSYEQYF. CDR3 DNA sequence: TGTGCCAGCAGTCCCCGACAGGGCCGCTCCTACGAGCAGTACTTC.

The V gene is TRBV28, the J gene TRBJ1-2; the D gene is possibly TRBD1 (6 bases). V dropped 10 bases and J dropped 3 bases, with 15 bases sitting between them. CDR1 is MDHEN and CDR2 is SYDVKM in the germline V gene. The CDR3 consists of 13 residues. As DNA, the CDR3 is TGTGCCACGGGAGGGGGGATCCACTATGGCTACACCTTC. This translates into CATGGGIHYGYTF.

This clone has more than one count but fewer than ten. The chain links TRBV5-1 to TRBJ1-4, with D possibly TRBD1 on 6 matching bases. The CDR3 runs 15 residues. Trimming cost V 4 bases and J 4 bases, with 14 bases left between them. CDR1 is SGHRS and CDR2 is YFSETQ in the germline V gene. The DNA for the CDR3 is TGCGCCAGCAGCCCGGGGGGCGATTTTAATGAAAAACTGTTTTTT. Protein sequence: CASSPGGDFNEKLFF.

This clone appeared a single time. The chain links TRBV19 to TRBJ1-5, with D possibly TRBD1 on 6 matching bases. V shed 10 bases and J shed 2 bases, with 24 bases lying between them. Germline V gene sequence: CDR1 LNHDA, CDR2 SQIVND (reference sequence). The CDR3 has 17 residues. As DNA, the CDR3 is TGTGCCACAACAACAGGGATAGTTAGGGGACGCAATCAGCCCCAGCATTTT. This gives the protein CATTTGIVRGRNQPQHF.

This sequence joins TRBV2 and TRBJ2-1; D may be TRBD2 (5 bases). V lost 2 bases and J 9 bases, leaving 8 bases between the germline ends. This CDR3 is 12 amino acids long. Germline assignment: CDR1 SNHLY and CDR2 FYNNEI. CDR3 sequence (DNA): TGTGCCAGCAGTGAACTAGCCCGTGAGCAGTTCTTC. This sequence encodes CASSELAREQFF.

The chain combines TRBV6-5 with TRBJ2-3; 7 bases are shared with TRBD2. The germline V gene encodes CDR1 MNHEY and CDR2 SVGAGI. This CDR3 is 14 amino acids long. V lost 5 bases to trimming and J lost 1 base; unmatched junction nucleotides: 3. Here the CDR3 reads CASSRGVGTDTQYF. The CDR3, as DNA: TGTGCCAGCAGTCGGGGGGTAGGCACAGATACGCAGTATTTT.

The chain links TRBV12-3 or TRBV12-4 to TRBJ1-2; TRBD1 might be the D (6 bases). V lost 6 bases and J 2 bases, leaving 10 bases between the germline ends. There are 13 residues in the CDR3. The CDR3 sequence: CASRNRANYGYTF. CDR3 coding DNA: TGTGCCAGCAGAAACAGGGCAAACTATGGCTACACCTTC.

The chain employs TRBV19 and TRBJ1-4, with TRBD1 matching 11 bases. Germline CDR1 is LNHDA and CDR2 is SQIVND (reference sequence). Losses at the gene ends were 6 bases for V and 8 bases for J; bases not matched to a gene: 8. The CDR3 is 15 residues long. CDR3 nucleotide sequence: TGTGCCAGTAGCGATTCCGGGACAGGGGGGGAAAAACTGTTTTTT. Translation gives CASSDSGTGGEKLFF.

This rearrangement joins TRBV18 to TRBJ1-3, with D possibly TRBD1 on 5 matching bases. The CDR3 spans 17 residues. The germline gives CDR1 KGHSH, CDR2 LQKENI. V lost 0 bases and J 12 bases, leaving 24 bases between the germline ends. The DNA of the CDR3 is TGTGCCAGCTCACCACCAGGAGGGACGGGGATTAATCGGAGCATATATTTT. This translates into CASSPPGGTGINRSIYF.

J is TRBJ2-7 and V is TRBV7-9; D unclear. This CDR3 spans 13 amino acids. The germline V gene encodes CDR1 SEHNR and CDR2 FQNEAQ (reference sequence). V was cut by 3 bases and J by 2 bases, with 8 bases left in between. The CDR3 loop is CASSFSAAYEQYF. The CDR3 nucleotides are TGTGCCAGCAGCTTTTCCGCAGCCTACGAGCAGTACTTC.

The chain combines TRBV6-6 with TRBJ1-1; the D gene is possibly TRBD1 (5 bases). There are 16 residues in the CDR3. V was shortened by 7 bases and J by 3 bases, with 21 bases between the two germline ends. CDR1 MNHNY and CDR2 SVGAGI come from the germline V gene (reference sequence). This CDR3 reads CASTPAGRGRDTEAFF. CDR3 bases: TGTGCCAGCACCCCTGCGGGAAGGGGTAGGGACACTGAAGCTTTCTTT.